The rows below give T cell receptor beta chains drawn from one sample of a study of blood T cell repertoires in COVID-19. TCRdb's table, derived via immunoSEQ multiplex PCR, lists solely in-frame clones and lacks some. The repertoire holds around 60,000 clones, with approximately 92% as singletons. The sample comprised peripheral blood. These receptors originate from a man aged 45-65 years with active COVID-19. Both conserved end residues are part of each CDR3. Fields, in order: CDR3 DNA, CDR3 protein, V gene, clone size, J gene, D gene. A D gene is named only where the DNA matches it firmly. Size is omitted from some rows. Given values are once, few, many or a class for expanded clones.

TGTGCCAGCAGCTCCAGACAGGGGGCGCTGACTGAAGCTTTCTTT | CASSSRQGALTEAFF | TRBV13 | once | TRBJ1-1 | TRBD1
TGTGCCAGCAGCCGGACTGTGCCAGGGGGCCTTCGGGGCGAAAAACTGTTTTTT | CASSRTVPGGLRGEKLFF | TRBV7-2 | NA | TRBJ1-4 | TRBD1
TGTGCCAGCAGCCCATCTCCCAGGGGATTAATCTACGAGCAGTACTTC | CASSPSPRGLIYEQYF | TRBV11-1 | NA | TRBJ2-7 | NA
TGTGCCTGGAGGACGGACAGGCCCTATAATTCACCCCTCCACTTT | CAWRTDRPYNSPLHF | TRBV30 | NA | TRBJ1-6 | TRBD1
TGTGCCAGCAGTAAGGCGGGAGGGCCGGGAAATGAGCAGTTCTTC | CASSKAGGPGNEQFF | TRBV28 | NA | TRBJ2-1 | TRBD2
TGTGCCAGCAGTTACCAAAGGCGTCAGGGTAATGGCTACACCTTC | CASSYQRRQGNGYTF | TRBV6-2/TRBV6-3 | NA | TRBJ1-2 | NA
TGTGCCAGCAGTTCGCGGACTGGTGGATCTGTGACCCAGCATTTT | CASSSRTGGSVTQHF | TRBV6-5 | NA | TRBJ1-5 | NA
TGTGCCAGCAGCTACCGGGACAGGGACAACGAGCAGTACTTC | CASSYRDRDNEQYF | TRBV11-3 | NA | TRBJ2-7 | TRBD1
TGCAGCGTTGTGGAGGCGACTACTGAAGCTTTCTTT | CSVVEATTEAFF | TRBV29-1 | NA | TRBJ1-1 | NA
TGTGCCAGCAGCTTAGGTGGGCAGGGCCTCCAAGAGACCCAGTACTTC | CASSLGGQGLQETQYF | TRBV11-3 | NA | TRBJ2-5 | NA
TGTGCCAGCAGCTCTCTAACCCGGGCTAGCGGGAGCTCCTACGAGCAGTACTTC | CASSSLTRASGSSYEQYF | TRBV7-7 | NA | TRBJ2-7 | TRBD2
TGTGCCAGCAGCTTAGGGACAGGTATTCCCCCAGATACGCAGTATTTT | CASSLGTGIPPDTQYF | TRBV7-2 | NA | TRBJ2-3 | TRBD1
TGTGCCAGCAGCTTAGGCCAGGGTCCTAACTATGGCTACACCTTC | CASSLGQGPNYGYTF | TRBV7-9 | NA | TRBJ1-2 | NA
TGCGCCAGCAGCCGAGGACTAGCGGGGACCACAGATACGCAGTATTTT | CASSRGLAGTTDTQYF | TRBV4-1 | once | TRBJ2-3 | TRBD2